This TCR beta chain was sequenced during a study of T cells after yellow fever vaccination. This clonotype has just a few counts. MiXCR, run by TCRdb on the 5' RACE reads, gives a single entry per CDR3 protein. The sample shows about 550,000 distinct CDR3 sequences, roughly a fifth of them seen only once. The CDR3 is 13 residues long. The V gene's germline CDR1 is GTSNPN and CDR2 SVGIG (reference sequence). V lost 4 bases, J lost 0 bases, and 10 bases lay in between. Sample: PBMCs, taken 15 days after the yellow fever booster vaccination. The sequence came from a man under 40 who received the YFV17D yellow fever vaccine. The rearrangement uses TRBV30 and TRBJ2-7, with D unclear. The CDR3 spells CAWNKGSSYEQYF. Here the CDR3 DNA reads TGTGCCTGGAATAAGGGAAGCTCCTACGAGCAGTACTTC.